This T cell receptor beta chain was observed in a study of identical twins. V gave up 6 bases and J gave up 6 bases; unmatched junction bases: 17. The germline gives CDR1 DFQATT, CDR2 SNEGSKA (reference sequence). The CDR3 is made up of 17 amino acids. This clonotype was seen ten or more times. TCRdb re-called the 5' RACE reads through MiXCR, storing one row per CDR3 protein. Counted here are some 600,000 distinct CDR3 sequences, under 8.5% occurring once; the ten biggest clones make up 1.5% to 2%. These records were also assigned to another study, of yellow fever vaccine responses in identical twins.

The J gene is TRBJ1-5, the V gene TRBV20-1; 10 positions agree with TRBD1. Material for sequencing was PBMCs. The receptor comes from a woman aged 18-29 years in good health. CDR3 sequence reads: CSAPKTPGTGESQPQHF. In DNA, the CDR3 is TGCAGTGCGCCAAAAACGCCCGGGACAGGGGAAAGTCAGCCCCAGCATTTT.